This T cell receptor beta chain was sequenced during a study of blood T cell repertoires in COVID-19. In the original workflow: Scientists estimated how many nucleated cells there were by amplifying reference gene primers. Clones were read by immunoSEQ multiplex PCR, and TCRdb kept only the in-frame ones, dropping some. The DNA gave D and trimming, while V, J and clone size come from that table. The data hold approximately 300,000 clones, with 85% observed a single time. Exposed volunteers were people who met a COVID-19 case within 2 weeks before study entry. Trimming took 5 bases from V and 5 from J, leaving 17 bases between them. The CDR3 runs 15 residues. Germline V gene sequence: CDR1 LNHDA, CDR2 SQIVND (reference sequence).

The receptor comes from a young woman who had been exposed to COVID-19. Material: PBMCs or T cells enriched from blood (not recorded which). The J gene is TRBJ2-3, the V gene TRBV19, with D possibly TRBD2 on 6 matching bases. CDR3 nucleotide sequence: TGTGCCAGTAGTGCTGGGCGCCGAGCGGGAGATACGCAGTATTTT. As protein: CASSAGRRAGDTQYF.